This T cell receptor beta chain is from a study of T cell therapy after organ transplantation. Time point noted: 20-29 weeks after completion of therapy. Drug-resistant or recurrent cytomegalovirus affected these solid-organ transplant recipient patients. About this clone: The antigen is undetermined.

Some clones are missing from TCRdb's copy, which holds only in-frame ones; the method was immunoSEQ multiplex PCR. This sample carries about 2,300 clones, roughly four fifths of them seen once, and the ten largest clones take roughly 28%. This material consisted of CD8+ T cells from blood, taken after autologous CMV-specific T cell therapy. The receptor comes from a human patient who had received a solid organ transplant and had CMV disease. Some of these T cells may belong to the graft donor.

The CDR3 is CATRTSGIPQETQYF. As DNA, the CDR3 is TGTGCCACCCGGACTAGCGGGATCCCCCAAGAGACCCAGTACTTC. The chain recombines TRBV15 with TRBJ2-5; 12 bases align to TRBD2. Germline values: CDR1 LNHNV, CDR2 YYDKDF (reference sequence). The CDR3 is 15 amino acids. The V and J ends lost 8 bases and 1 base, in that order; junction bases with no gene match: 5.